This entry concerns a single TCR beta chain. The antigen it binds to is not known. The data belong to a study of T cells expressing NK-cell markers (dated by TCRdb to between 2020 and 2021). Concerning the study at large: In sorted CD3+CD56+NKG2C+, CD3+CD56+NKG2C- and CD3+CD56-NKG2C+ T-cell subsets from several donors, TCR beta-chain repertoires were profiled. Of the eight sequenced donors, seven were found to be HCMV-seropositive and one was found to be HCMV-seronegative. Sequencing of the libraries produced 2 x 150 bp reads on Illumina HiSeq 2000/2500, MiSeq or NextSeq. The eight sequenced donors were randomly selected healthy volunteers, three men and five women.

Sequences SGHDN (CDR1) and FVKESK (CDR2) are obtained from the germline V gene. Reading from cysteine to phenylalanine, the CDR3 counts 15 amino acids. A DNA sequence was not provided. Results the study describes overall, beyond this receptor: Whether the expanded NKG2C-expressing T cell clones were specific for HCMV antigens was left unclear. In several donors, the dominant CD3+CD56+NKG2C+ clonotypes were found to rank among the top 10 CD8+ clonotypes and to make up about 1.0-8% of CD8+ T cells. Those dominant clonotypes were again the most abundant among CD3+CD56-NKG2C+ cells in a handful of donors, at roughly 25-60.1%.

HCMV serostatus was determined by detecting HCMV-specific IgG in serum with a commercial ELISA kit. Ficoll density gradient centrifugation was used to isolate peripheral blood mononuclear cells from blood. Instrument used: Illumina HiSeq 2000. The TCR beta cDNA libraries were made using 5'RACE template switching, a step that added both a universal primer site and unique molecular identifiers. cDNA synthesis was primed from the TCR beta constant segment and was followed by two successive PCR amplification steps. As for how the authors treated the data: MIGEC was used to demultiplex reads and group the reads by UMI, and MiTCR was used to assemble and quantify clonotypes. To exclude erroneous sequences, any TCR cDNA sequence not supported by at least two reads was discarded. Downstream repertoire analysis used the tcR package, and clonotypes were matched across fractions by CDR3 nucleotide sequence plus V segment. VDJmatch was used to annotate antigen specificity against VDJdb, with one amino acid substitution in CDR3 allowed. After reprocessing by TCRdb, each CDR3 protein sequence is one entry, and no DNA is given. V and J calls and clone size were set by TCRdb, not the authors. The table kept for this sample lists 300,000 to 500,000 distinct CDR3 sequences. The top ten clonotypes cover roughly 10% of the sample.

Sequencing was carried out using blood T cells: a sorted CD56 or NKG2C T cell subset, CD4+ or CD8+ T cells, or bulk PBMC T cells (not recorded which). The sequence derives from a woman aged 50 to 65 in good health. Donor details come from another sample of the same person, matched by shared clones. This chain is built from TRBV14 and TRBJ1-2; no DNA is available, so the TRBD1 call from TCRdb remains unchecked. For the CDR3, the sequence is CASSPAGQDLYGYTF.